These T cell receptor beta chains were read from a single sample in a study of T cells in Graves' hyperthyroidism and ophthalmopathy. TCRdb independently ran MiXCR on the multiplex PCR reads; one entry per CDR3 protein. The sample has hundreds of thousands of distinct CDR3 sequences; over 12% are singletons. Sample: blood. The receptors come from a middle-aged woman with Graves' ophthalmopathy. The CDR3 runs from the conserved cysteine through the conserved F or W. The order of the fields is D gene, V gene, clone size, J gene, CDR3 DNA, CDR3 protein. A D gene is named only where the DNA matches it firmly. Only some rows state a clone size, as once, few, many or a class for expanded clones.

d_gene: NA
v_gene: TRBV10-3
abundance: few
j_gene: TRBJ2-1
CDR3nt: TGTGCCATCAGCGAAATGACCCTTTACAATGAGCAGTTCTTC
CDR3aa: CAISEMTLYNEQFF

d_gene: NA
v_gene: TRBV6-5
abundance: many
j_gene: TRBJ2-2
CDR3nt: TGTGCCAGCAGTTACTGGTACACCGGGGAGCTGTTTTTT
CDR3aa: CASSYWYTGELFF

d_gene: NA
v_gene: TRBV19
abundance: many
j_gene: TRBJ1-1
CDR3nt: TGTGCCACCCGGGGGGTTACGAACACTGAAGCTTTCTTT
CDR3aa: CATRGVTNTEAFF

d_gene: NA
v_gene: TRBV28
abundance: once
j_gene: TRBJ2-7
CDR3nt: TGTGCCAGCAGTTTCCGACCCGACACCTACGAGCAGTACTTC
CDR3aa: CASSFRPDTYEQYF

d_gene: NA
v_gene: TRBV7-2
abundance: NA
j_gene: TRBJ2-5
CDR3nt: TGTGCCAGCAGCGGGGACACAGAGACCCAGTACTTC
CDR3aa: CASSGDTETQYF

d_gene: TRBD1
v_gene: TRBV18
abundance: many
j_gene: TRBJ2-4
CDR3nt: TGTGCCAGCTCACCCGGACAGGGGTACATTCAGTACTTC
CDR3aa: CASSPGQGYIQYF

d_gene: NA
v_gene: TRBV20-1
abundance: many
j_gene: TRBJ1-2
CDR3nt: TGCAGTGCTAGCGTCACAGAGAACTATGGCTACACCTTC
CDR3aa: CSASVTENYGYTF

d_gene: TRBD2
v_gene: TRBV19
abundance: few
j_gene: TRBJ2-7
CDR3nt: TGTGCCAGTACTATCGGACTAGCGGGAGAATACGAGCAGTACTTC
CDR3aa: CASTIGLAGEYEQYF

d_gene: NA
v_gene: TRBV12-3/TRBV12-4
abundance: many
j_gene: TRBJ2-7
CDR3nt: TGTGCCAGCAGGACGGGGACACACTCCTACGAGCAGTACTTC
CDR3aa: CASRTGTHSYEQYF

d_gene: TRBD1
v_gene: TRBV2
abundance: many
j_gene: TRBJ2-7
CDR3nt: TGTGCCAGCACCCTAGACCGGGACAGGGGACACGAGCAGTACTTC
CDR3aa: CASTLDRDRGHEQYF

d_gene: TRBD1
v_gene: TRBV20-1
abundance: NA
j_gene: TRBJ1-5
CDR3nt: TGCAGTGCCAAGGACAGGGGCGAAAGCAATCAGCCCCAGCATTTT
CDR3aa: CSAKDRGESNQPQHF

d_gene: TRBD2
v_gene: TRBV7-8
abundance: many
j_gene: TRBJ2-7
CDR3nt: TGTGCCAGCAGCAGCTCTAGCGGGCTGATGTACGAGCAGTACTTC
CDR3aa: CASSSSSGLMYEQYF

d_gene: NA
v_gene: TRBV19
abundance: NA
j_gene: TRBJ2-5
CDR3nt: TGTGCCAGTAGCGAGGATTGGGTCGGAGAGACCCAGTACTTC
CDR3aa: CASSEDWVGETQYF

d_gene: NA
v_gene: TRBV12-3/TRBV12-4
abundance: NA
j_gene: TRBJ1-5
CDR3nt: TGTGCCAGCAGTTTACAATATAGCAATCAGCCCCAGCATTTT
CDR3aa: CASSLQYSNQPQHF

d_gene: TRBD2
v_gene: TRBV30
abundance: few
j_gene: TRBJ2-7
CDR3nt: TGTGCCTGGGGTCTGGGACTAGCGGGGGCCGAGCAGTACTTC
CDR3aa: CAWGLGLAGAEQYF

d_gene: NA
v_gene: TRBV18
abundance: NA
j_gene: TRBJ1-2
CDR3nt: TGTGCCAGCTCACTCCGGGACACTACTCCGGATGGCTACACCTTC
CDR3aa: CASSLRDTTPDGYTF

d_gene: NA
v_gene: TRBV12-3/TRBV12-4
abundance: NA
j_gene: TRBJ2-5
CDR3nt: TGTGCCAGCACAGGACGCCCGGGAGTGGAGACCCAGTACTTC
CDR3aa: CASTGRPGVETQYF

d_gene: NA
v_gene: TRBV10-1
abundance: many
j_gene: TRBJ1-2
CDR3nt: TGCGCCAGCAGTCCGGAGATTAACTATGGCTACACCTTC
CDR3aa: CASSPEINYGYTF

d_gene: TRBD2
v_gene: TRBV10-3
abundance: few
j_gene: TRBJ2-3
CDR3nt: TGTGCCATCAGAGAACCCGGCGGTCTAGCGGGAGAGGTGGATACGCAGTATTTT
CDR3aa: CAIREPGGLAGEVDTQYF

d_gene: NA
v_gene: TRBV24-1
abundance: many
j_gene: TRBJ2-2
CDR3nt: TGTGCCACCAGTGATTTGCAGGAGGGGAACACCGGGGAGCTGTTTTTT
CDR3aa: CATSDLQEGNTGELFF

d_gene: TRBD1
v_gene: TRBV7-6
abundance: many
j_gene: TRBJ2-7
CDR3nt: TGTGCCAGCAGCTTAGGTAGGGGGCTATACGAGCAGTACTTC
CDR3aa: CASSLGRGLYEQYF

d_gene: NA
v_gene: TRBV27
abundance: many
j_gene: TRBJ2-7
CDR3nt: TGTGCCAGCAGTCTACAAAGGAGCTCCTACGAGCAGTACTTC
CDR3aa: CASSLQRSSYEQYF

d_gene: TRBD2
v_gene: TRBV6-2/TRBV6-3
abundance: NA
j_gene: TRBJ2-5
CDR3nt: TGTGCCAGCAGTTACTCGAGGGGAGGGACCAAGGAGACCCAGTACTTC
CDR3aa: CASSYSRGGTKETQYF

d_gene: TRBD1
v_gene: TRBV6-1
abundance: NA
j_gene: TRBJ2-7
CDR3nt: TGTGCCAGCAGTGAACCTACGGGACAGTCTTACGAGCAGTACTTC
CDR3aa: CASSEPTGQSYEQYF

d_gene: TRBD2
v_gene: TRBV12-3/TRBV12-4
abundance: many
j_gene: TRBJ2-5
CDR3nt: TGTGCCAGCAGTGGGACTAGCGGGTTACAAGAGACCCAGTACTTC
CDR3aa: CASSGTSGLQETQYF

d_gene: NA
v_gene: TRBV10-3
abundance: many
j_gene: TRBJ1-2
CDR3nt: TGTGCCATCAGTGAGGGAGGGTTGTCCTTCTATGGCTACACCTTC
CDR3aa: CAISEGGLSFYGYTF

d_gene: NA
v_gene: TRBV7-9
abundance: few
j_gene: TRBJ2-7
CDR3nt: TGTGCCAGCAGCCGGGGACCACCCGGGCCCTACGAGCAGTACTTC
CDR3aa: CASSRGPPGPYEQYF

d_gene: TRBD1
v_gene: TRBV19
abundance: NA
j_gene: TRBJ1-2
CDR3nt: TGTGCCAGTAGCCCCCGACAGGGCTATGGCTACACCTTC
CDR3aa: CASSPRQGYGYTF

d_gene: NA
v_gene: TRBV6-1
abundance: many
j_gene: TRBJ2-7
CDR3nt: TGTGCCAGCAACCTACTCTTCACGGATTACGAGCAGTACTTC
CDR3aa: CASNLLFTDYEQYF

d_gene: NA
v_gene: TRBV7-3
abundance: many
j_gene: TRBJ2-5
CDR3nt: TGTGCCAGCAGCTTATTGACAGGAATCCAAGAGACCCAGTACTTC
CDR3aa: CASSLLTGIQETQYF

d_gene: TRBD1
v_gene: TRBV29-1
abundance: NA
j_gene: TRBJ2-7
CDR3nt: TGCAGCGTTGAAAAAGGTAACAGGGGGTCGTCCTACGAGCAGTACTTC
CDR3aa: CSVEKGNRGSSYEQYF

d_gene: TRBD1
v_gene: TRBV11-3
abundance: many
j_gene: TRBJ2-5
CDR3nt: TGTGCCAGCAGCGTCATAGGGGGCCTAGGGGAAGAGACCCAGTACTTC
CDR3aa: CASSVIGGLGEETQYF

d_gene: NA
v_gene: TRBV5-1
abundance: many
j_gene: TRBJ2-7
CDR3nt: TGCGCCAGCAGCCTAGGGGACGGATTCTCCTACGAGCAGTACTTC
CDR3aa: CASSLGDGFSYEQYF

d_gene: TRBD2
v_gene: TRBV10-2
abundance: few
j_gene: TRBJ2-7
CDR3nt: TGCGCCAGCAGTTCCGGGACTAGCGTCTCCTACGAGCAGTACTTC
CDR3aa: CASSSGTSVSYEQYF

d_gene: TRBD1
v_gene: TRBV6-1
abundance: many
j_gene: TRBJ1-5
CDR3nt: TGTGCCAGCAAGCCGGGACAGGGTAATCAGCCCCAGCATTTT
CDR3aa: CASKPGQGNQPQHF

d_gene: TRBD1
v_gene: TRBV20-1
abundance: NA
j_gene: TRBJ1-1
CDR3nt: TGCAGTGCCGGGACAGGGGGATTTGTGGACACTGAAGCTTTCTTT
CDR3aa: CSAGTGGFVDTEAFF

d_gene: NA
v_gene: TRBV27
abundance: NA
j_gene: TRBJ2-2
CDR3nt: TGTGCCAGCAGGACGGGACGAACCACCGGGGAGCTGTTTTTT
CDR3aa: CASRTGRTTGELFF

d_gene: NA
v_gene: TRBV28
abundance: many
j_gene: TRBJ1-1
CDR3nt: TGTGCCAGCAGTTTATCGGGGTGGAGGGAAGCTTTCTTT
CDR3aa: CASSLSGWREAFF

d_gene: NA
v_gene: TRBV28
abundance: many
j_gene: TRBJ1-1
CDR3nt: TGTGCCAGCGGGGGGGCCGGAGCCGTGAACACTGAAGCTTTCTTT
CDR3aa: CASGGAGAVNTEAFF

d_gene: NA
v_gene: TRBV2
abundance: many
j_gene: TRBJ2-7
CDR3nt: TGTGCCAGCAAAAGGGGAGAGAACGAGCAGTACTTC
CDR3aa: CASKRGENEQYF

d_gene: NA
v_gene: TRBV2
abundance: few
j_gene: TRBJ2-7
CDR3nt: TGTGCCAGCAGTGAAGAGCGCGGGACCTACGAGCAGTATTTC
CDR3aa: CASSEERGTYEQYF

d_gene: TRBD1
v_gene: TRBV12-3/TRBV12-4
abundance: many
j_gene: TRBJ1-1
CDR3nt: TGTGCCAGCAGTGCCCAGGGGGCGCAGGAGACTTTCTTT
CDR3aa: CASSAQGAQETFF

d_gene: NA
v_gene: TRBV20-1
abundance: many
j_gene: TRBJ2-7
CDR3nt: TGCAGTGCCGCGCGCGGGACAGACGTATACGAGCAGTACTTC
CDR3aa: CSAARGTDVYEQYF

d_gene: TRBD1
v_gene: TRBV2
abundance: many
j_gene: TRBJ2-7
CDR3nt: TGTGCCAGCACGTACCGGGAGGGACAGGGGGACTACGAGCAGTACTTC
CDR3aa: CASTYREGQGDYEQYF

d_gene: TRBD1
v_gene: TRBV11-3
abundance: many
j_gene: TRBJ1-1
CDR3nt: TGTGCCAGCAGCCCGACGACAGGGATTGACACTGAAGCTTTCTTT
CDR3aa: CASSPTTGIDTEAFF

d_gene: NA
v_gene: TRBV5-1
abundance: few
j_gene: TRBJ1-3
CDR3nt: TGCGCCAGCAGCTTGTCCACGGGTGGGATCTCTGGAAACACCATATATTTT
CDR3aa: CASSLSTGGISGNTIYF

d_gene: TRBD2
v_gene: TRBV20-1
abundance: many
j_gene: TRBJ2-1
CDR3nt: TGCAGTGCTAGGGGACTAGCGGGACATGAGCAGTTCTTC
CDR3aa: CSARGLAGHEQFF

d_gene: NA
v_gene: TRBV6-1
abundance: many
j_gene: TRBJ1-5
CDR3nt: TGTGCCACCGACCGGGAAGGCAGCAATCAGCCCCAGCATTTT
CDR3aa: CATDREGSNQPQHF

d_gene: NA
v_gene: TRBV7-3
abundance: few
j_gene: TRBJ2-7
CDR3nt: TGTGCCAGCAGCCCAGACGGGACATTCTACGAGCAGTACTTC
CDR3aa: CASSPDGTFYEQYF

d_gene: TRBD2
v_gene: TRBV30
abundance: NA
j_gene: TRBJ2-7
CDR3nt: TGTGCCTGGAGTTTAGCGGGAGGTTCCTACGAGCAGTACTTC
CDR3aa: CAWSLAGGSYEQYF

d_gene: TRBD1
v_gene: TRBV19
abundance: many
j_gene: TRBJ1-1
CDR3nt: TGTGCCAGTACAGACAGGGGAGAGGGCACTGAAGCTTTCTTT
CDR3aa: CASTDRGEGTEAFF

d_gene: TRBD1
v_gene: TRBV5-1
abundance: many
j_gene: TRBJ1-5
CDR3nt: TGCGCCAGCAGCCTGTCCCCCTCAGGGGGTAATCAGCCCCAGCATTTT
CDR3aa: CASSLSPSGGNQPQHF

d_gene: NA
v_gene: TRBV6-1
abundance: few
j_gene: TRBJ1-1
CDR3nt: TGTGCCAGCGGAAGGAGACCTAGTGAAGCTTTCTTT
CDR3aa: CASGRRPSEAFF